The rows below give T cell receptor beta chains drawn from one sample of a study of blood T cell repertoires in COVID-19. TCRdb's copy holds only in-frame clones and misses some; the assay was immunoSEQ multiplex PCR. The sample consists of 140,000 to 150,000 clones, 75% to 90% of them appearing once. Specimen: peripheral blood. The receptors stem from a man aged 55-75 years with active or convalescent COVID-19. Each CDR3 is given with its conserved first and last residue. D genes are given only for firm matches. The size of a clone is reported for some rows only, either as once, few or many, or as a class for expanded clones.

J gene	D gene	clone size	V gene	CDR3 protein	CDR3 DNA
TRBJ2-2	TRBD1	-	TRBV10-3	CALGGSVGELFF	TGTGCCCTAGGGGGCTCCGTCGGGGAGCTGTTTTTT
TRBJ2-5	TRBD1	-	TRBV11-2	CASSPGQGQETQYF	TGTGCCAGCAGCCCGGGACAGGGCCAAGAGACCCAGTACTTC
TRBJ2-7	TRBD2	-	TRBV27	CASSSTSGGPLF	TGTGCCAGCAGTTCGACTAGCGGGGGACCCCTCTTC
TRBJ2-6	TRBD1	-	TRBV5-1	CASAEGASGANVLTF	TGCGCCAGCGCCGAGGGGGCCTCTGGGGCCAACGTCCTGACTTTC
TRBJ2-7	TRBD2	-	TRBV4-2	CASSQGIAGGDGEQYF	TGTGCCAGCAGCCAGGGGATAGCGGGAGGAGATGGCGAGCAGTACTTC
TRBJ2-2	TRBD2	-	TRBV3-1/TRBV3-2	CASTWAGLAGEPGELFF	TGTGCCAGCACCTGGGCCGGGCTAGCGGGAGAACCCGGGGAGCTGTTTTTT
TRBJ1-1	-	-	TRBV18	CASSPDGGMNTEAFF	TGTGCCAGCTCTCCGGACGGCGGGATGAACACTGAAGCTTTCTTT
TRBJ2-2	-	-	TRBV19	CASSIPPWTSKGSGELFF	TGTGCCAGTAGTATCCCCCCCTGGACAAGCAAGGGGTCCGGGGAGCTGTTTTTT
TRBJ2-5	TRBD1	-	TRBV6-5	CASSLRGRQETQYF	TGTGCCAGCAGTTTGAGGGGGCGGCAAGAGACCCAGTACTTC
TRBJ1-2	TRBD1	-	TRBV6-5	CASSPGGYYGYTF	TGTGCCAGCAGTCCAGGGGGTTACTATGGCTACACCTTC
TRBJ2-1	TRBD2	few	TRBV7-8	CASSFGREGEQFF	TGTGCCAGCAGCTTCGGACGGGAGGGTGAGCAGTTCTTC
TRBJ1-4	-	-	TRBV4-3	CASSLDSRMAGELFF	TGCGCCAGCAGCCTAGACAGCCGAATGGCCGGGGAACTGTTTTTT
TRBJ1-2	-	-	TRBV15	CATSNPQGYGYTF	TGTGCCACCAGCAACCCACAGGGATATGGCTACACCTTC
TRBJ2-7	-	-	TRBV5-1	CASSFGQQASYEQYF	TGCGCCAGCAGCTTCGGACAGCAGGCCTCCTACGAGCAGTACTTC
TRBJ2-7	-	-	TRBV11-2	CASSASRVSYEQYF	TGTGCCAGCAGCGCGAGCAGGGTTTCCTACGAGCAGTACTTC
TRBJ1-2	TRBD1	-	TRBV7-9	CASSLGGAGGKLYGYTF	TGTGCCAGCAGCTTAGGAGGGGCAGGGGGGAAACTATATGGCTACACCTTC
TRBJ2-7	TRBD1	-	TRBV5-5	CASRFHRDSSYEQYF	TGTGCCAGCAGATTCCACCGGGACAGTTCCTACGAGCAGTACTTC
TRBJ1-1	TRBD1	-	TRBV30	CAWSRDRLLSEAFF	TGTGCCTGGAGCCGGGACAGACTCCTTTCTGAAGCTTTCTTT
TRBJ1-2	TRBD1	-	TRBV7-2	CASSRGQYGYTF	TGTGCCAGCAGCCGGGGACAGTATGGCTACACCTTC
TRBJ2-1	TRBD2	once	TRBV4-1	CASSHEGLAGVNEQFF	TGCGCCAGCAGCCATGAGGGACTAGCGGGGGTCAATGAGCAGTTCTTC
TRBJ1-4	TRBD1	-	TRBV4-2	CASSPPLGQGQNEKLFF	TGTGCCAGCAGCCCCCCCTTGGGACAGGGACAAAATGAAAAACTGTTTTTT
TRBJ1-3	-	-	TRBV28	CASSPHPTGSGNTIYF	TGTGCCAGCAGTCCACACCCGACGGGCTCTGGAAACACCATATATTTT
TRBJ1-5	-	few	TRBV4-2	CASSQYIFEPQHF	TGTGCCAGCAGCCAATATATATTCGAGCCCCAGCATTTT
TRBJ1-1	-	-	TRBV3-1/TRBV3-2	CASSPLSMGTGAFF	TGTGCCAGCAGCCCCTTGTCAATGGGTACGGGAGCTTTCTTT
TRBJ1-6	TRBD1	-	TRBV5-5	CASSLGGQGNSPLHF	TGTGCCAGCAGCTTGGGAGGACAGGGCAATTCACCCCTCCACTTT
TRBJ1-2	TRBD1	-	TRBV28	CASSQGTGGYGYTF	TGTGCCAGCAGCCAAGGGACAGGGGGCTATGGCTACACCTTC
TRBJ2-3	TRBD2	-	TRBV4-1	CASSQEARSGRDTQYF	TGCGCCAGCAGCCAAGAGGCACGTAGCGGGAGAGATACGCAGTATTTT
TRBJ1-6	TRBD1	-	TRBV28	CASSLGTVNSPLHF	TGTGCCAGCAGTTTGGGGACAGTCAATTCACCCCTCCACTTT
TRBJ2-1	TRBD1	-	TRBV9	CASSEGQGWDGYNEQFF	TGTGCCAGCAGCGAGGGACAGGGCTGGGACGGCTACAATGAGCAGTTCTTC
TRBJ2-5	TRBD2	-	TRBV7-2	CASNYGASGIGETQYF	TGTGCCAGCAATTATGGGGCTAGCGGGATCGGGGAGACCCAGTACTTC
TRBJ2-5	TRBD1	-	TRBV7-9	CASSLPTSDRAKETQYF	TGTGCCAGCAGCTTACCTACATCGGACAGGGCAAAGGAGACCCAGTACTTC
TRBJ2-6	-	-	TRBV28	CAGGTGLLGANVLTF	TGTGCCGGGGGGACGGGGCTCCTTGGGGCCAACGTCCTGACTTTC
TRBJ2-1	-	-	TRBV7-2	CASSPYRGNNEQFF	TGTGCCAGCAGCCCCTACCGGGGGAACAATGAGCAGTTCTTC
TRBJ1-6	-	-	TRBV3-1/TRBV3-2	CASSQGQSWPYSPLHF	TGTGCCAGCAGCCAAGGACAATCGTGGCCCTATTCACCCCTCCACTTT
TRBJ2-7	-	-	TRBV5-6	CASSLWGGPGQRVYEQYF	TGTGCCAGCAGCCTTTGGGGTGGGCCTGGACAGCGCGTCTACGAGCAGTACTTC
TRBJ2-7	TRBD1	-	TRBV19	CASTPRGQGLYEQYF	TGTGCCAGCACACCAAGGGGACAGGGTCTTTACGAGCAGTACTTC
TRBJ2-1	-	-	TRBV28	CATEEPPPSYNEQFF	TGTGCCACAGAGGAGCCGCCACCTTCGTACAATGAGCAGTTCTTC
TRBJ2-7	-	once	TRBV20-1	CSASPPLRGHYEQYF	TGCAGTGCTAGTCCGCCTCTCCGAGGGCACTACGAGCAGTACTTC
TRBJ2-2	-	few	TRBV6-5	CASTGTFGELFF	TGTGCCAGCACGGGGACATTCGGGGAGCTGTTTTTT
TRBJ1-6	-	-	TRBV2	CASSRTPYDSPLHF	TGTGCCAGCAGTCGGACACCTTACGATTCACCCCTCCACTTT
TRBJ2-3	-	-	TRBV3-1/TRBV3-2	CASSHSSGQYF	TGTGCCAGCAGCCACTCTTCGGGGCAGTATTTT
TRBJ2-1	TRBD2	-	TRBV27	CASSLNFITSGSRLDEQFF	TGTGCCAGCAGTTTGAACTTTATTACTAGCGGGAGCAGGTTGGATGAGCAGTTCTTC
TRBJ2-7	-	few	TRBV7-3	CASSIAGLASSYEQYF	TGTGCCAGCAGCATCGCGGGGCTAGCGAGCTCCTACGAGCAGTACTTC
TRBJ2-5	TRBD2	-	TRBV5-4	CASTPSTSGRGETQYF	TGTGCCAGCACCCCCTCGACTAGCGGGAGAGGAGAGACCCAGTACTTC
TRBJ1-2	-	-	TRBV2	CASNKGEMNYGYTF	TGTGCCAGCAATAAGGGGGAGATGAACTATGGCTACACCTTC
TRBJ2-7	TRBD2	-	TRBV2	CASRTAGGSYEQYF	TGTGCCAGCAGGACTGCGGGAGGGTCCTACGAGCAGTACTTC
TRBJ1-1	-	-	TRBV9	CASSDRPNTEAFF	TGTGCCAGCAGCGACAGGCCGAACACTGAAGCTTTCTTT
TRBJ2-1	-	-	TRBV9	CASSVEVAVSSYNEQFF	TGTGCCAGCAGCGTAGAGGTCGCGGTTAGCTCCTACAATGAGCAGTTCTTC
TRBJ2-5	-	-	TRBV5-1	CASSLGANRETQYF	TGCGCCAGCAGCTTGGGGGCCAACAGGGAGACCCAGTACTTC
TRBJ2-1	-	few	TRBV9	CASSIRQNSYNEQFF	TGTGCCAGCAGCATCCGACAGAACTCCTACAATGAGCAGTTCTTC